This T cell receptor beta chain was retrieved from a study of vaccination effects on CD4 cells after COVID-19. Background on the study: Each culture well received around 2 million PBMC. These cells were then cultured in IMDM with roughly 9 IU/ml IL-2 and 7.5 to 10 ug/ml peptides. General observations from the study: Of the vaccine-induced clones from healthy vaccinees, merely 1 of 255 recognized common cold coronaviruses as well.

The culture ran for approximately nine days before CD4+ T cells were isolated. Either the mRNA-1273 or the BNT162b2 vaccine was given to participants as two doses. Having tested negative for nucleocapsid antibodies, the vaccine recipients showed no prior SARS-CoV-2 infection. Cultures received IL-2 medium that replaced half the medium on days 3 and 7. Comments on this clone: Its specificity is unknown.

Germline V gene lookup returns CDR1 KGHSH and CDR2 LQKENI. V lost 3 bases and J 0 bases, leaving 18 bases between the germline ends. The CDR3 runs 18 residues. The table came from immunoSEQ multiplex PCR; TCRdb's copy has only in-frame clones and leaves some out. This table has about 45,000 clones, 70% appearing once. The clonotype comes from a human donor who received a COVID-19 vaccine. The genes are TRBV18 and TRBJ1-3, with D uncertain. The sample consisted of CD4+ T cells from PBMCs cultured without peptide, taken after COVID-19 vaccination. CDR3 in amino acids: CASSPLWEDGTSGNTIYF. The CDR3 nucleotides read TGTGCCAGCTCACCCCTGTGGGAAGACGGAACCTCTGGAAACACCATATATTTT. Full variable domain (outside the CDR3, taken from reference TRBV18 and TRBJ1-3): NAGVMQNPRHLVRRRGQEARLRCSPMKGHSHVYWYRQLPEEGLKFMVYLQKENIIDESGMPKERFSAEFPKEGPSILRIQQVVRGDSAAYFCASSPLWEDGTSGNTIYFGEGSWLTVV.